Listed below are T cell receptor beta chains from one sample, sequenced in a study of identical twins. Each CDR3 protein is one row after TCRdb ran MiXCR on the 5' RACE reads. The sample lists about 700,000 distinct CDR3 sequences; less than 10% were seen once. These same records also appear under a second study, on yellow fever vaccine responses in identical twins.

The sequenced sample was PBMCs. These receptors all come from a woman in her late teens or twenties in good health. Each CDR3 is given with its conserved first and last residue. Fields, in order: J gene, V gene, D gene, clone size, CDR3 protein, CDR3 DNA. The D gene is left open where the match is weak. Expanded clones are given a class, and other clones once, few, many or no size at all.

>TRBJ2-7|TRBV12-3/TRBV12-4|-|-
CASSLIGGAEQYF
TGTGCCAGCAGTTTAATAGGGGGGGCCGAGCAGTACTTC
>TRBJ2-7|TRBV11-2|TRBD1|-
CASSVRGFRLDGLYEQYF
TGTGCCAGCAGCGTCAGGGGGTTCCGATTAGATGGGCTCTACGAGCAGTACTTC
>TRBJ2-7|TRBV2|-|-
CASSGEAARLVYEQYF
TGTGCCAGCAGTGGAGAAGCGGCCAGGTTGGTTTACGAGCAGTACTTC
>TRBJ2-1|TRBV7-3|TRBD1|few
CASSFTGVEQFF
TGTGCCAGCAGCTTTACAGGGGTTGAGCAGTTCTTC
>TRBJ1-2|TRBV29-1|-|-
CSVLGNGYTF
TGCAGCGTCCTGGGGAATGGCTACACCTTC
>TRBJ2-7|TRBV6-2/TRBV6-3|-|-
CASSAPVRATYEQYF
TGTGCCAGCAGTGCCCCGGTACGGGCTACCTACGAGCAGTACTTC
>TRBJ2-7|TRBV5-1|-|many
CASRFKYEQYF
TGCGCCAGCAGATTCAAGTACGAGCAGTACTTC
>TRBJ1-1|TRBV7-2|TRBD1|-
CASSSRTGEQAFF
TGTGCCAGCAGCTCACGGACAGGGGAACAAGCTTTCTTT
>TRBJ2-3|TRBV6-5|-|many
CASSTVVALSTDTQYF
TGTGCCAGCAGTACCGTCGTAGCGTTGAGCACAGATACGCAGTATTTT
>TRBJ2-1|TRBV28|TRBD2|few
CASSQDLLAGVLDEQFF
TGTGCCAGCAGTCAAGATCTCCTAGCGGGAGTTCTGGATGAGCAGTTCTTC
>TRBJ2-2|TRBV19|TRBD1|few
CASRQGWGTGELFF
TGTGCCAGTCGACAGGGCTGGGGCACCGGGGAGCTGTTTTTT
>TRBJ2-3|TRBV7-2|-|-
CASSPAGITDTQYF
TGTGCCAGCAGCCCCGCGGGAATCACAGATACGCAGTATTTT
>TRBJ1-2|TRBV12-3/TRBV12-4|-|few
CASSLRGTGFYGYTF
TGTGCCAGCAGTTTACGGGGTACAGGGTTCTATGGCTACACCTTC
>TRBJ2-3|TRBV12-3/TRBV12-4|-|few
CASKEGRDTQYF
TGTGCCAGCAAGGAGGGCCGGGATACGCAGTATTTT
>TRBJ2-1|TRBV11-2|TRBD2|few
CASSWVAGGPLYEQFF
TGTGCCAGCAGCTGGGTAGCGGGAGGGCCTTTGTATGAGCAGTTCTTC
>TRBJ2-7|TRBV6-5|-|many
CASRGGGYEQYF
TGTGCCAGCAGGGGAGGGGGGTACGAGCAGTACTTC
>TRBJ2-3|TRBV29-1|TRBD2|many
CSVVKREGRAQYF
TGCAGCGTTGTTAAGCGGGAGGGTAGGGCGCAGTATTTT
>TRBJ2-1|TRBV4-2|TRBD1|-
CASSQPGTGKFF
TGTGCCAGCAGCCAACCCGGGACAGGGAAGTTCTTC
>TRBJ2-7|TRBV5-6|TRBD1|-
CASSLLQGSYEQYF
TGTGCCAGCAGCTTGTTACAGGGGTCCTACGAGCAGTACTTC
>TRBJ2-1|TRBV7-9|-|many
CASSPRSFDEQFF
TGTGCCAGCAGCCCGAGAAGTTTCGATGAGCAGTTCTTC
>TRBJ2-3|TRBV28|-|few
CASSPRGVLTDTQYF
TGTGCCAGCAGTCCACGAGGGGTATTGACAGATACGCAGTATTTT
>TRBJ2-1|TRBV27|TRBD2|-
CASSAELAVSYNEQFF
TGTGCCAGCAGTGCCGAACTAGCGGTCTCCTACAATGAGCAGTTCTTC
>TRBJ2-5|TRBV4-1|-|-
CASSQDSGLRETQYF
TGCGCCAGCAGCCAAGATTCGGGGTTGCGAGAGACCCAGTACTTC
>TRBJ2-7|TRBV4-1|-|many
CASSQEIQGLAVYEQYF
TGCGCCAGCAGCCAAGAAATTCAGGGGCTAGCGGTCTACGAGCAGTACTTC